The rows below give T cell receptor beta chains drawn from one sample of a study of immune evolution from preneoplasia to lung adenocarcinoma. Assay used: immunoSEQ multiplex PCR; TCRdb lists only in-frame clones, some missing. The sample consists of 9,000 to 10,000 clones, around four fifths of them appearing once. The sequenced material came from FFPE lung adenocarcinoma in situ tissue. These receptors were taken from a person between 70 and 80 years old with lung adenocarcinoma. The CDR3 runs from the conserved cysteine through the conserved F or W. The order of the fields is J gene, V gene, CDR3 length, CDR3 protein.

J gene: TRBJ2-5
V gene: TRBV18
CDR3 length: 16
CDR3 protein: CASSATSGGIQETQYF

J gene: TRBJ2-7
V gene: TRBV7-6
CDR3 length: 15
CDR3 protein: CAVRTQDGPTYEQYF

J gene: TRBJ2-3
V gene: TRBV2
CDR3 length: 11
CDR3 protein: CASSGIDTQYF

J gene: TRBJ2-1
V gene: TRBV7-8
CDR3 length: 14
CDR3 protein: CASSLRASYNEQFF

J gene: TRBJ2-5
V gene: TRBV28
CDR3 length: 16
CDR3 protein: CASSLGLAGGGETQYF

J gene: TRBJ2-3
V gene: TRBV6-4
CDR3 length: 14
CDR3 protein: CASSASGSTDTQYF

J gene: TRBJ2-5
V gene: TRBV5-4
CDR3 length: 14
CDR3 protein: CASSGQPGGETQYF

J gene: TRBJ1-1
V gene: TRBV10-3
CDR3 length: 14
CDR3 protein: CAITQGGMNTEAFF

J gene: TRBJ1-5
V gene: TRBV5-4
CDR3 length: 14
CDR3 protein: CASSLEGSNQPQHF

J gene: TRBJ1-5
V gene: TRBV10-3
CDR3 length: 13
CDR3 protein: CAISESGDQPQHF

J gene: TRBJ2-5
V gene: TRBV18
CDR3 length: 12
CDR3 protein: CASSPVLETQYF

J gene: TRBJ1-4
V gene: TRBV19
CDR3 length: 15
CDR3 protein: CASSTYGTANEKLFF

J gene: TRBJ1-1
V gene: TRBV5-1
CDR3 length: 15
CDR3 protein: CASSTTGGAMDKAFF

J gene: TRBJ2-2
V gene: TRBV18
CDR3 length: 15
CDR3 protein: CASSQGTGNTGELFF

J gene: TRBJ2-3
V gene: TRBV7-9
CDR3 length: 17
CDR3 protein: CASSHRYLTGGADTQYF

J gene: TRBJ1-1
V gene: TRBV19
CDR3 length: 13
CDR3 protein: CASSIDGGAATFF

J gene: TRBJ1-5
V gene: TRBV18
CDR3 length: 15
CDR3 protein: CASSPTGERNQPQHF

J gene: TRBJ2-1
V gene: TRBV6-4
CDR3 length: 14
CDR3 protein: CATSLAGGPDEQFF

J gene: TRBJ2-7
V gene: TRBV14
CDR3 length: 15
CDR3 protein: CASSQNGYRNYEQYF

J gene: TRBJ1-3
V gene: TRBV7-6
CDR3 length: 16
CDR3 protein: CASSYRGLLSGNTIYF

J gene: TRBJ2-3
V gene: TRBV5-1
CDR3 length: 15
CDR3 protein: CASSLPGQGQDTQYF

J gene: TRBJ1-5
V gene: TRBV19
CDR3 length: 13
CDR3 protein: CASTQTGGQPQHF

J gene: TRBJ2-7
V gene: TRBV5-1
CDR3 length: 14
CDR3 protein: CASSLSGQTYEQYF

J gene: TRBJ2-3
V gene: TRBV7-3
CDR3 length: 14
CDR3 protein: CASSLTGGTDTQYF

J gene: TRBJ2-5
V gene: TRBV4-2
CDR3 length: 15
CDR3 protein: CASSRSQGPSETQYF

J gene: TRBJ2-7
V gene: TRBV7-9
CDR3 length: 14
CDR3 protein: CASTTTGRVYEQYF

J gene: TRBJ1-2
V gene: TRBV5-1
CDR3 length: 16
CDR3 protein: CASSWGPQGVVYGYTF

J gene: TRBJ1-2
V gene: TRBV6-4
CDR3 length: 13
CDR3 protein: CASSTGTGGGYTF

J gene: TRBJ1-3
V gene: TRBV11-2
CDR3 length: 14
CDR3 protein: CASSPGTGVNTIYF

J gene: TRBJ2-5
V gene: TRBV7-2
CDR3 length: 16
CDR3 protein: CASSQGLAGGQETQYF

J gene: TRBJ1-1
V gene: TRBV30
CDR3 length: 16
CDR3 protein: CAWSHEPTSRGAEAFF

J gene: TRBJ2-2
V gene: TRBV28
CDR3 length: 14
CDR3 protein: CASSLVDYTGELFF

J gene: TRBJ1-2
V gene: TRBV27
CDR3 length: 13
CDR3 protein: CASSLGGNYGYTF

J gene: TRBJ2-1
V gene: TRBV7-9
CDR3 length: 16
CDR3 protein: CASSLVAGSSYNEQFF

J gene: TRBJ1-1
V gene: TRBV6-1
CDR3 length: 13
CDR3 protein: CASGRTENTEAFF

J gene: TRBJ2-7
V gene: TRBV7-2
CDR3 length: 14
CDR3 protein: CASSLVGTGIEQYF

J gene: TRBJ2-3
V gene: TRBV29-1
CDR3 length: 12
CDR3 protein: CSADRRKDTQYF

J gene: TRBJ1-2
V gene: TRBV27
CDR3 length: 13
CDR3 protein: CASSATNRARYTF

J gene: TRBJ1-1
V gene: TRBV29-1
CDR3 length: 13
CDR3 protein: CSVEEMENTEAFF

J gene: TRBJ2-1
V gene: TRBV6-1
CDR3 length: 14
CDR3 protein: CASSGGAGGNEQFF

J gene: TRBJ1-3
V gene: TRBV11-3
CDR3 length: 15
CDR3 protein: CASSIQGAPGNTIYF

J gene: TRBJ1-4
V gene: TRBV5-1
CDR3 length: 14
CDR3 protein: CASSLGLRDEKLFF

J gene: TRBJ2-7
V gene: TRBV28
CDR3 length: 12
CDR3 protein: CASSLWNYEQYF